The rows below give T cell receptor beta chains drawn from one sample of a study of T cells after yellow fever vaccination. MiXCR, run by TCRdb on the 5' RACE reads, gives a single entry per CDR3 protein. The sample has roughly 260,000 distinct CDR3 sequences, under 15% seen once. The sample here was CD4+ T cells sorted from PBMCs, taken 45 days after the yellow fever booster vaccination. These receptors were obtained from a man aged 30-40 years who received the YFV17D yellow fever vaccine. The CDR3 runs from the conserved cysteine through the conserved F or W. A D gene is named only where the DNA matches it firmly. Clone sizes are given selectively: once, few, many, or a class where the clone is expanded.

TRBJ2-4 - - TRBV2 CASSEGVLSIQYF TGTGCCAGCAGTGAAGGAGTCTTAAGCATTCAGTACTTC
TRBJ2-7 - TRBD2 TRBV27 CASSSTRQREFSYEQYF TGTGCCAGCAGTTCCACCCGGCAGCGGGAGTTTTCCTACGAGCAGTACTTC
TRBJ2-7 - - TRBV20-1 CSASGFSYEQYF TGCAGTGCTAGCGGGTTTTCCTACGAGCAGTACTTC
TRBJ1-3 few - TRBV3-1 CASSTSGNTIYF TGTGCCAGCAGCACCTCTGGAAACACCATATATTTT
TRBJ2-1 - - TRBV7-2 CASSSAFSQFF TGTGCCAGCAGCTCGGCATTTAGTCAGTTCTTC
TRBJ2-7 - - TRBV19 CASSIRDSYEQYF TGTGCCAGTAGTATACGAGATTCCTACGAGCAGTACTTC
TRBJ2-1 few TRBD1 TRBV27 CASSPGDRGREQFF TGTGCCAGCAGCCCCGGAGACAGGGGAAGGGAGCAGTTCTTC
TRBJ2-7 - - TRBV6-2/TRBV6-3 CASSTLRDWIHF TGTGCCAGCAGTACGCTCCGGGACTGGATACACTTC
TRBJ2-2 few TRBD2 TRBV18 CASSSQTSGAGELFF TGTGCCAGCTCATCACAGACTAGCGGAGCCGGGGAGCTGTTTTTT
TRBJ1-1 few - TRBV4-3 CASSQAGRGNTEAFF TGCGCCAGCAGCCAAGCGGGAAGGGGGAACACTGAAGCTTTCTTT
TRBJ1-5 - - TRBV5-1 CASSPDLSNQPQHF TGCGCCAGCAGTCCGGATCTAAGCAATCAGCCCCAGCATTTT
TRBJ1-1 few TRBD1 TRBV7-8 CASSLRDSIEAFF TGTGCCAGCAGCTTGAGGGACAGCATAGAAGCTTTCTTT
TRBJ2-5 - - TRBV7-2 CASSLSGPGETQYF TGTGCCAGCAGCTTGAGCGGGCCTGGAGAGACCCAGTACTTC
TRBJ2-5 many - TRBV24-1 CATSALGAPGETQYF TGTGCCACCAGTGCACTGGGGGCCCCTGGAGAGACCCAGTACTTC
TRBJ2-3 - - TRBV11-2 CASSNRTSYTQYF TGTGCCAGCAGCAACCGGACCTCTTATACGCAGTATTTT
TRBJ2-7 few - TRBV4-2 CASSQVAERSYEQYF TGTGCCAGCAGCCAGGTAGCGGAGCGCTCCTACGAGCAGTACTTC
TRBJ2-2 - - TRBV24-1 CATSAAGAGELFF TGTGCCACCAGTGCGGCAGGAGCCGGGGAGCTGTTTTTT
TRBJ1-1 - - TRBV12-3/TRBV12-4 CASSLAGYTEAFF TGTGCCAGCAGTCTAGCCGGGTACACTGAAGCTTTCTTT
TRBJ2-3 few - TRBV3-1 CASSQEGTTDTQYF TGTGCCAGCAGCCAAGAAGGGACCACAGATACGCAGTATTTT
TRBJ2-3 few - TRBV12-3/TRBV12-4 CASSPVDTDTQYF TGTGCCAGCAGCCCAGTGGACACAGATACGCAGTATTTT
TRBJ2-1 few TRBD2 TRBV6-1 CASSELGLAANEQFF TGTGCCAGCAGTGAACTGGGACTAGCGGCCAATGAGCAGTTCTTC
TRBJ2-6 - TRBD1 TRBV7-9 CASSTQGIGSGANVLTF TGTGCCAGCAGCACACAGGGGATTGGGTCTGGGGCCAACGTCCTGACTTTC
TRBJ2-7 - TRBD2 TRBV7-2 CASSLVGGSNEQYF TGTGCCAGCAGCTTAGTGGGGGGGAGCAACGAGCAGTACTTC
TRBJ2-4 - TRBD2 TRBV12-3/TRBV12-4 CASSQLAGGPKVIQYF TGTGCCAGCAGTCAACTAGCGGGAGGGCCGAAAGTGATTCAGTACTTC
TRBJ1-5 - TRBD1 TRBV5-4 CASSLGGTGNQPQHF TGTGCCAGCAGCTTGGGCGGGACAGGCAATCAGCCCCAGCATTTT
TRBJ2-5 - TRBD2 TRBV27 CASSRTSLGPETQYF TGTGCCAGCAGTCGGACTAGCCTCGGGCCCGAGACCCAGTACTTC
TRBJ2-5 few TRBD2 TRBV11-2 CASSLDGPSGRMETQYF TGTGCCAGCAGCTTAGACGGGCCTAGCGGGAGAATGGAGACCCAGTACTTC
TRBJ2-7 few - TRBV4-2 CASSQERGLRAGPGLEQYF TGTGCCAGCAGCCAAGAGCGGGGCCTTCGGGCGGGGCCCGGGCTCGAGCAGTACTTC
TRBJ2-7 - TRBD2 TRBV7-2 CASSSITSGNEQYF TGTGCCAGCAGCTCCATAACTAGCGGCAACGAGCAGTACTTC
TRBJ2-3 - - TRBV6-5 CASSYGRDGTDTQYF TGTGCCAGCAGTTACGGCCGGGACGGCACAGATACGCAGTATTTT
TRBJ1-6 few - TRBV10-3 CAISAAQGRNAMGSPLHF TGTGCCATCAGTGCAGCACAGGGTCGGAACGCCATGGGTTCACCCCTCCACTTT
TRBJ1-2 - TRBD1 TRBV12-3/TRBV12-4 CASRTGGAGGYTF TGTGCCAGCAGGACAGGGGGCGCGGGTGGCTACACCTTC
TRBJ2-5 - TRBD1 TRBV28 CASSATGQGQETQYF TGTGCCAGCAGCGCCACCGGACAGGGCCAAGAGACCCAGTACTTC
TRBJ2-1 - TRBD2 TRBV29-1 CSGALRGSLGTSGYNEQFF TGCAGCGGGGCCTTGAGAGGTTCGTTAGGGACTAGCGGATACAATGAGCAGTTCTTC
TRBJ2-1 - TRBD2 TRBV10-3 CAIKGGRDAYNEQFF TGTGCCATCAAGGGCGGGAGGGACGCCTACAATGAGCAGTTCTTC
TRBJ2-2 - - TRBV7-9 CASSLEGGFTGELFF TGTGCCAGCAGCTTAGAGGGGGGCTTCACCGGGGAGCTGTTTTTT
TRBJ2-7 few TRBD2 TRBV7-9 CASNRAGGSMHEQYF TGTGCCAGCAACCGGGCGGGCGGGAGCATGCACGAGCAGTACTTC
TRBJ2-1 - TRBD2 TRBV29-1 CSVETSSGINEQFF TGCAGCGTTGAAACGTCTAGCGGGATAAATGAGCAGTTCTTC
TRBJ2-5 many TRBD2 TRBV7-9 CASTTAGGQETQYF TGTGCCAGCACCACCGCGGGGGGCCAAGAGACCCAGTACTTC
TRBJ2-1 - - TRBV12-3/TRBV12-4 CASTKAPSYNEQFF TGTGCCAGCACTAAAGCTCCCTCCTACAATGAGCAGTTCTTC
TRBJ2-1 once - TRBV12-3/TRBV12-4 CASSSEVAPLGGHYNEQFF TGTGCCAGCAGTTCTGAGGTTGCACCCCTCGGGGGTCACTACAATGAGCAGTTCTTC
TRBJ2-7 - - TRBV7-2 CASSESPYEQYF TGTGCCAGCAGCGAGTCACCCTACGAGCAGTACTTC
TRBJ1-5 few - TRBV6-5 CASGRSNQPQHF TGTGCCAGCGGACGGAGCAATCAGCCCCAGCATTTT
TRBJ1-5 - - TRBV29-1 CSVALLPDSNQPQHF TGCAGCGTTGCTTTGCTGCCCGATAGCAATCAGCCCCAGCATTTT